The clone carrying this T cell receptor beta chain was counted many times. This sample was taken from a study of CD8 T cells in ankylosing spondylitis. TCRdb reprocessed the 5' RACE reads with MiXCR, giving one entry per CDR3 protein. The sample has around 150,000 distinct CDR3 sequences, under 14% seen once; the top ten hold 25% to 30%. This CDR3 is 14 amino acids long. Germline V gene sequence: CDR1 ENHRY, CDR2 SYGVKD. The chain combines TRBV10-3 with TRBJ2-2; the D gene is possibly TRBD2 (5 bases). Sequencing was done on a sample of blood, either unsorted or a sorted T cell fraction (not recorded which). This receptor was obtained from a male donor with ankylosing spondylitis or in good health (not recorded which). The CDR3 coding sequence is TGTGGCTGCCGGGAAATGGTGAACACCGGGGAGCTGTTTTTT. Translating gives CGCREMVNTGELFF.